This T cell receptor beta chain originates from a study of shared clonotypes between healthy human individuals. The CDR3 consists of 14 residues. V lost 3 bases, J lost 0 bases, and 5 bases lay in between. The germline CDR1 and CDR2 sequences are MNHEY and SMNVEV (reference sequence). TCRdb keeps only in-frame clones here, not all; method: immunoSEQ multiplex PCR. The data show 2 million to 3 million clones, roughly 93% seen once. Note on this clone: The same CDR3 can be traced to other DNA sequences in this sample.

This clonotype originated in a man between 18 and 29 years old in good health. Some clones in this sample may be carry-over from other donors' samples. The rearrangement links TRBV27 to TRBJ1-4, with D possibly being TRBD1 (5 bases). Sequencing was done on a sample of naive CD4+ T cells from PBMCs. Subset specified: CD45RA+ positively selected. The CDR3 sequence is CASSLGATNEKLFF. The CDR3 region has the DNA TGTGCCAGCAGTTTGGGGGCAACTAATGAAAAACTGTTTTTT.